This TCR beta chain originates from a study of control samples from healthy donors and cancer patients. V lost 4 bases, J lost 7 bases, and 17 bases lay in between. CDR1 SGDLS and CDR2 YYNGEE come from the germline V gene. This CDR3 region has 14 residues. Measured with immunoSEQ multiplex PCR; TCRdb has only the in-frame clones, and not every one. The data show 160,000 or so clones, with over 85% seen just once and over 6.5% held by the top ten. The clonotype was recovered from a woman aged 40-49 years in good health. This chain uses TRBV9 with TRBJ1-2; D might be TRBD1 (6 bases). Specimen: blood. The CDR3 DNA reads as TGTGCCAGCAGCTTAATACAGGGATTTGGTGGCTACACCTTC. It codes for CASSLIQGFGGYTF.